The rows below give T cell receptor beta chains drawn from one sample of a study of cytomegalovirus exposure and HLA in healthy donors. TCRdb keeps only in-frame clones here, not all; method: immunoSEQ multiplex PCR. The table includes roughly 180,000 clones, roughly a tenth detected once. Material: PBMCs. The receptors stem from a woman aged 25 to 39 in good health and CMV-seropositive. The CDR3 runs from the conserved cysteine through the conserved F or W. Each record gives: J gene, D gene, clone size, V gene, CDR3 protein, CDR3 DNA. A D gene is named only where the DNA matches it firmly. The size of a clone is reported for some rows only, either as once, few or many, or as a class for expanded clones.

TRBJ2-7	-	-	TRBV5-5	CASSLDVGHSYEQYF	TGTGCCAGCAGCTTGGACGTGGGACACTCCTACGAGCAGTACTTC
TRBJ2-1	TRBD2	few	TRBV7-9	CASSLGLAGGPKQFF	TGTGCCAGCAGCTTAGGTCTAGCGGGAGGGCCGAAGCAGTTCTTC
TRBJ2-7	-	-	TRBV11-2	CASSPLAYEQYF	TGTGCCAGCAGCCCCCTAGCCTACGAGCAGTACTTC
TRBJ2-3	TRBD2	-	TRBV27	CASSFSRSGRGGTQYF	TGTGCCAGCAGTTTCTCCAGGAGCGGGAGGGGAGGTACGCAGTATTTT
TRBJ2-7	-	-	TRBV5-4	CASSLALGRGYEQYF	TGTGCCAGCAGCTTGGCCTTGGGCAGGGGTTACGAGCAGTACTTC
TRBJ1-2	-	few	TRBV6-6	CASSPDSLYGYTF	TGTGCCAGCAGCCCGGACAGCCTCTATGGCTACACCTTC
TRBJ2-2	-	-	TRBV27	CASSRYLRGTGELFF	TGTGCCAGCAGTAGGTACCTCCGGGGCACCGGGGAGCTGTTTTTT
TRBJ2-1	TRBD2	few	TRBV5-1	CASSPLGGSPQEQFF	TGCGCCAGCAGCCCCCTCGGGGGGTCTCCCCAGGAGCAGTTCTTC
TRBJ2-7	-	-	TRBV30	CAWSRDLNEQYF	TGTGCCTGGAGTCGGGACTTGAACGAGCAGTACTTC
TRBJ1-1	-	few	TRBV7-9	CASSLRQGRITEAFF	TGTGCCAGCAGCTTGCGGCAGGGGCGGATTACTGAAGCTTTCTTT
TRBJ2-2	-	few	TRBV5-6	CASSFGRPGGELFF	TGTGCCAGCAGCTTCGGCCGGCCCGGGGGGGAGCTGTTTTTT
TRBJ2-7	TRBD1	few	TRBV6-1	CASSARTGFSYEQYF	TGTGCCAGCAGTGCGAGGACAGGGTTTTCCTACGAGCAGTACTTC
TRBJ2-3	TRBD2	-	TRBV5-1	CASNGLAGMDTQYF	TGCGCCAGCAACGGACTAGCGGGAATGGATACGCAGTATTTT